A selection of T cell receptor beta chains follows, all from one sample in a study of blood T cell repertoires in COVID-19. Sequencing used immunoSEQ multiplex PCR; TCRdb keeps in-frame clones, though not all of them. The data contain around 170,000 clones, roughly 86% of them singletons. Material for sequencing was PBMCs or T cells enriched from blood (not recorded which). Every receptor here comes from a woman aged 25 to 39 who had recovered from COVID-19. Both conserved end residues are part of each CDR3. Each record gives: D gene, J gene, V gene, clone size, CDR3 DNA, CDR3 protein. D genes are given only for firm matches. Clone sizes are given selectively: once, few, many, or a class where the clone is expanded.

D gene: TRBD1; J gene: TRBJ2-1; V gene: TRBV15; clone size: many; CDR3 DNA: TGTGCCACCAGCAGAGTGGGACAGGGAATTGATAGGGCCTACAATGAGCAGTTCTTC; CDR3 protein: CATSRVGQGIDRAYNEQFF
D gene: TRBD1; J gene: TRBJ1-2; V gene: TRBV19; clone size: -; CDR3 DNA: TGTGCCAGTAGTACCGGGACAGGGGTAGGTGGTGGCTACACCTTC; CDR3 protein: CASSTGTGVGGGYTF
D gene: TRBD1; J gene: TRBJ2-5; V gene: TRBV9; clone size: -; CDR3 DNA: TGTGCCAGCAGCGGGCGGACAGGGGAACCACCCGGGCGGGGTTTTTTTGGAGAGACCCAGTACTTC; CDR3 protein: CASSGRTGEPPGRGFFGETQYF
D gene: -; J gene: TRBJ2-2; V gene: TRBV5-1; clone size: -; CDR3 DNA: TGCGCCAGCAGCTTGGATGCAGGGAACACCGGGGAGCTGTTTTTT; CDR3 protein: CASSLDAGNTGELFF
D gene: -; J gene: TRBJ1-5; V gene: TRBV6-5; clone size: -; CDR3 DNA: TGTGCCAGCAGTCCCGAGGCAGTCTATCAGCCCCAGCATTTT; CDR3 protein: CASSPEAVYQPQHF
D gene: -; J gene: TRBJ1-1; V gene: TRBV30; clone size: -; CDR3 DNA: TGTGCCTGGACACATAACACTGAAGCTTTCTTT; CDR3 protein: CAWTHNTEAFF
D gene: TRBD2; J gene: TRBJ2-5; V gene: TRBV9; clone size: -; CDR3 DNA: TGTGCCAGCAGCCCCAGGACAGAGTTCCTAGCGGGGGGAGCGCGGGAGACCCAGTACTTC; CDR3 protein: CASSPRTEFLAGGARETQYF
D gene: -; J gene: TRBJ1-1; V gene: TRBV5-1; clone size: -; CDR3 DNA: TGCGCCAGCAGCTTCCGAGGAGCTTTGAACACTGAAGCTTTCTTT; CDR3 protein: CASSFRGALNTEAFF
D gene: -; J gene: TRBJ1-2; V gene: TRBV18; clone size: -; CDR3 DNA: TGTGCCAGCTCACCACGCGCATCTTCTAACTATGGCTACACCTTC; CDR3 protein: CASSPRASSNYGYTF
D gene: TRBD1; J gene: TRBJ1-5; V gene: TRBV6-2/TRBV6-3; clone size: -; CDR3 DNA: TGTGCCAGCAGTTCAGGGGGCCTGTTCGAACAGCATTTT; CDR3 protein: CASSSGGLFEQHF
D gene: -; J gene: TRBJ1-5; V gene: TRBV6-1; clone size: -; CDR3 DNA: TGTGCCAGCAGTGAGGCGGGTTTGAGTAATCAGCCCCAGCATTTT; CDR3 protein: CASSEAGLSNQPQHF
D gene: -; J gene: TRBJ1-5; V gene: TRBV19; clone size: many; CDR3 DNA: TGTGCCAGTAGTAGAGGGCATAGCAATCAGCCCCAGCATTTT; CDR3 protein: CASSRGHSNQPQHF
D gene: -; J gene: TRBJ2-3; V gene: TRBV4-1; clone size: -; CDR3 DNA: TGCGCCAGCAGCCATCTAGCGAGAGATACGCAGTATTTT; CDR3 protein: CASSHLARDTQYF
D gene: TRBD1; J gene: TRBJ2-7; V gene: TRBV7-8; clone size: -; CDR3 DNA: TGTGCCAGCAGCCGCGAAAGACAGGGCTCCCTATTACGTAGCGAGCAGTACTTC; CDR3 protein: CASSRERQGSLLRSEQYF